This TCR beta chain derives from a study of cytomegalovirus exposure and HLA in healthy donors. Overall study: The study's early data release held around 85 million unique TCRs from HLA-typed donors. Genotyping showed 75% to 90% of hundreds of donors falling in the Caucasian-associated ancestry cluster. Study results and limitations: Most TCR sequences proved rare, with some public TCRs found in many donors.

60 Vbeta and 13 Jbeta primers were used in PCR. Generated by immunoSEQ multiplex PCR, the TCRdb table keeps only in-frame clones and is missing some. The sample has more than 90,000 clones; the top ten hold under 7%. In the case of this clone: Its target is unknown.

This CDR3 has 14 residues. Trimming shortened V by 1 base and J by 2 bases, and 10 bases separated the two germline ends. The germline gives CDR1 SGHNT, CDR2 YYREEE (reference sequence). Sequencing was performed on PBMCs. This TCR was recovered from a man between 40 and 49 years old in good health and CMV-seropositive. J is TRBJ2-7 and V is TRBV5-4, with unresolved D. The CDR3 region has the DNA TGTGCCAGCAGCTTGAGCGCTCGCACCTACGAGCAGTACTTC. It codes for CASSLSARTYEQYF.